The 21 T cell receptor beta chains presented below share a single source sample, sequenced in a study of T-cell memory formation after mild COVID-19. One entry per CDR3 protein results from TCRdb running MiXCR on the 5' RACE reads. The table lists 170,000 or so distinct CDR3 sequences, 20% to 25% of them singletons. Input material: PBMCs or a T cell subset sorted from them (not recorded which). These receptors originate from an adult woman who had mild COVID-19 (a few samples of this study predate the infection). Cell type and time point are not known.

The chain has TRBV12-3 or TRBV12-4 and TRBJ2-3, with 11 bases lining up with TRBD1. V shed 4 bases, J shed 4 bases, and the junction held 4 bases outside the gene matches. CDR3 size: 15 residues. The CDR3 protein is CASSSDRGPADTQYF. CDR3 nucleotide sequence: TGTGCCAGCAGTTCGGACAGGGGGCCCGCAGATACGCAGTATTTT.

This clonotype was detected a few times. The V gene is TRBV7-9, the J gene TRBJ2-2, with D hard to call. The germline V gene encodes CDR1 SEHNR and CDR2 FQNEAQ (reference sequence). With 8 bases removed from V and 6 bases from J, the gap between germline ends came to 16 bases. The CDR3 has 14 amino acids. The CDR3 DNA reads TGTGCCAGCGTCGACCCGTCACAGCCCGGGGAGCTGTTTTTT. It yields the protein CASVDPSQPGELFF.

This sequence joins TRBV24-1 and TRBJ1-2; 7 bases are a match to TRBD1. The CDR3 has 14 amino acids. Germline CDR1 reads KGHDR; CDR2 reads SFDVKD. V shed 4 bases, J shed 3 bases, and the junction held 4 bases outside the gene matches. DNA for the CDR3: TGTGCCACCAGTGACCACGGGACAGACTATGGCTACACCTTC. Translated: CATSDHGTDYGYTF.

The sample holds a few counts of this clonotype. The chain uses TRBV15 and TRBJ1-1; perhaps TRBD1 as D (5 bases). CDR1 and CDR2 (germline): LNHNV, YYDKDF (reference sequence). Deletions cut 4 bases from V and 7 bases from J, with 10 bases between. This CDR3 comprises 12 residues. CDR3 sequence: CATSTARGEAFF. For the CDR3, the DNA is TGTGCCACCAGCACCGCGAGGGGTGAAGCTTTCTTT.

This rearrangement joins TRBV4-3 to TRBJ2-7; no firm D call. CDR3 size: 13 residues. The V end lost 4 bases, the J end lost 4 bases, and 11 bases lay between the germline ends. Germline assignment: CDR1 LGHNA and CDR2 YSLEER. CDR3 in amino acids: CASSPSRRYEQYF. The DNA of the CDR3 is TGCGCCAGCAGCCCCTCCCGGCGATACGAGCAGTACTTC.

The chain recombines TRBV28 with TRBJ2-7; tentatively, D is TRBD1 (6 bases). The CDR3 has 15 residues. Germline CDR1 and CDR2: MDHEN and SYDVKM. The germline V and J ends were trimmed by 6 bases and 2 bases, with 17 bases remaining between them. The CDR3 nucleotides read TGTGCCAGCAGCCTAACGGACAGTGGGACCTACGAGCAGTACTTC. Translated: CASSLTDSGTYEQYF.

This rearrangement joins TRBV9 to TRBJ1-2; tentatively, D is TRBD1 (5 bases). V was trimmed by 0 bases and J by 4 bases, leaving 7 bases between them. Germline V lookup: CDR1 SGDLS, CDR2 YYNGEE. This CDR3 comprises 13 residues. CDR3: CASSVGGSYGYTF. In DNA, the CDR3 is TGTGCCAGCAGCGTAGGGGGCAGCTATGGCTACACCTTC.

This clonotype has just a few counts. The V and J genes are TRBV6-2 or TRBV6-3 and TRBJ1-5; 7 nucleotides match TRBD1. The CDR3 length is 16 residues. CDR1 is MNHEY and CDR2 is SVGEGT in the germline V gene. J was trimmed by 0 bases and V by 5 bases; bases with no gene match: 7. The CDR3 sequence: CASSHEGTASNQPQHF. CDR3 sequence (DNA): TGTGCCAGCAGTCACGAAGGGACAGCTAGCAATCAGCCCCAGCATTTT.

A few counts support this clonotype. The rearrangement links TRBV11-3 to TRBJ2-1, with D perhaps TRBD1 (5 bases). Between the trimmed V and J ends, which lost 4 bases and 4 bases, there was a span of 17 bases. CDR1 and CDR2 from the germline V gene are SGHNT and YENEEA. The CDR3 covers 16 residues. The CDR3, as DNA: TGTGCCAGCAGCTCCACACAGGTGCACGTTTACAATGAGCAGTTCTTC. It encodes CASSSTQVHVYNEQFF.

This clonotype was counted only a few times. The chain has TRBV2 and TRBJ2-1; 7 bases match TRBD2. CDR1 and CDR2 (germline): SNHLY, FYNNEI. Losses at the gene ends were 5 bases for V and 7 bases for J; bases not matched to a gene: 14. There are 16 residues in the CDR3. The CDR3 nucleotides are TGTGCCAGCAGTTATACTAGCGCCCCCGAATGGAATGAGCAGTTCTTC. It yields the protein CASSYTSAPEWNEQFF. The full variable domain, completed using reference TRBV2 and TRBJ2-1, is EPEVTQTPSHQVTQMGQEVILRCVPISNHLYFYWYRQILGQKVEFLVSFYNNEISEKSEIFDDQFSVERPDGSNFTLKIRSTKLEDSAMYFCASSYTSAPEWNEQFFGPGTRLTVL.

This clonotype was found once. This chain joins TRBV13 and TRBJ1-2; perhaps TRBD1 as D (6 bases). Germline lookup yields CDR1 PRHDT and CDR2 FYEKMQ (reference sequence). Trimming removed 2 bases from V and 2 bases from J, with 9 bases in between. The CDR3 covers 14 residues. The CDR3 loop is CASSLYRANYGYTF. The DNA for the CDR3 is TGTGCCAGCAGCTTATACAGGGCCAACTATGGCTACACCTTC.

CDR3 DNA sequence: TGTGCCAGCAGCCCCAAACTCGGTACCGTGGGGACCCAGTACTTC. Its protein is CASSPKLGTVGTQYF. The chain employs TRBV7-9 and TRBJ2-5; D gene uncertain. This CDR3 comprises 15 residues. The ends were cut back, 5 bases at V and 7 bases at J, with 20 bases in the middle. The germline V gene encodes CDR1 SEHNR and CDR2 FQNEAQ (reference sequence).

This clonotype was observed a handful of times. The CDR3 is CASSLTGTTATEGGAFF. In DNA, the CDR3 is TGTGCCAGCAGTTTAACCGGGACAACAGCCACCGAGGGTGGAGCTTTCTTT. V usage is TRBV7-9 and J usage is TRBJ1-1; D might be TRBD1 (6 bases). The germline gives CDR1 SEHNR, CDR2 FQNEAQ (reference sequence). V lost 6 bases, J lost 10 bases, and 30 bases lay in between. This CDR3 spans 17 amino acids.

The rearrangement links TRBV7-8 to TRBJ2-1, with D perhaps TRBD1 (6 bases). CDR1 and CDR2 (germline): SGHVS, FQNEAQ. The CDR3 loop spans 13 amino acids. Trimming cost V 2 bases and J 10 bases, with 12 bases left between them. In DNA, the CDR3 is TGTGCCAGCAGCTTACTGAGAGGGGGAGAGCAGTTCTTC. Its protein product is CASSLLRGGEQFF.

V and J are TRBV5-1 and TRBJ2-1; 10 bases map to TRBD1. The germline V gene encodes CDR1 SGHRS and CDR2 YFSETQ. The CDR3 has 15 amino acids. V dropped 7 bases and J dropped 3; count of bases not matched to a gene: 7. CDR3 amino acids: CASSRWTGGYNEQFF. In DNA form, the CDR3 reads TGCGCCAGCTCCCGGTGGACAGGGGGCTACAATGAGCAGTTCTTC.

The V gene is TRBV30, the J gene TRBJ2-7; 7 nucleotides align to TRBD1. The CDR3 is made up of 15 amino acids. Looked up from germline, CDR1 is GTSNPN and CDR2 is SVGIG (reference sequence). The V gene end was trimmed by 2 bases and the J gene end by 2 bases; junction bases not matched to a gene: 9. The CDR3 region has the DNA TGTGCCTGGAGTACTGTACGACAGGGAACCTACGAGCAGTACTTC. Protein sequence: CAWSTVRQGTYEQYF.

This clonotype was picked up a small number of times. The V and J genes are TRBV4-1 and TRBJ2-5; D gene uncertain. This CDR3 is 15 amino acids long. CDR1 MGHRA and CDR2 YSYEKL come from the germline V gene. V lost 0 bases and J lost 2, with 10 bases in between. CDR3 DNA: TGCGCCAGCAGCCAAGATCTGGGCCAACAAGAGACCCAGTACTTC. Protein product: CASSQDLGQQETQYF.

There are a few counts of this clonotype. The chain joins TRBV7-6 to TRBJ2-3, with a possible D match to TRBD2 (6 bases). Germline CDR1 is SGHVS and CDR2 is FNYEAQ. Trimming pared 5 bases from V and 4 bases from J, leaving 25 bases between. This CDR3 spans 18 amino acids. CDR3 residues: CASSPRSLSRDRADTQYF. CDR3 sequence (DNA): TGTGCCAGCAGCCCTAGGTCCCTGTCGCGGGACCGAGCAGATACGCAGTATTTT.

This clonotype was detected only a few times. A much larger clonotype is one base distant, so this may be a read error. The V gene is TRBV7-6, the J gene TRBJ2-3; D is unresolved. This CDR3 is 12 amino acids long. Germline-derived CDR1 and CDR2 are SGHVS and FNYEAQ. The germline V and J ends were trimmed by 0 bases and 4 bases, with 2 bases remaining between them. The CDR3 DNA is TGTGCCAGCAGCTTAGCGTCAGATACGCAGTATTTT. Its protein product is CASSLASDTQYF.

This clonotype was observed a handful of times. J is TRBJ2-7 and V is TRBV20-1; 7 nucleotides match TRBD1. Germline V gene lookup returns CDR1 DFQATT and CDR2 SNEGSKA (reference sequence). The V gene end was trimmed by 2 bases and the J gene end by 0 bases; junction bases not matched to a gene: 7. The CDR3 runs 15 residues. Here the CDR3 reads CSARPRQGLSYEQYF. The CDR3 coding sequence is TGCAGTGCTAGACCCAGACAGGGCCTCTCCTACGAGCAGTACTTC.

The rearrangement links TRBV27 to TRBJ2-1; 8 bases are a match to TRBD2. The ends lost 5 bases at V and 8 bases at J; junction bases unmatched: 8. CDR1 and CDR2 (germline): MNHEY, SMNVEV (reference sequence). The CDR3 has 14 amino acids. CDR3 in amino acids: CASSPGLVSDEQFF. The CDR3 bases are TGTGCCAGCAGTCCGGGACTAGTCAGTGATGAGCAGTTCTTC.